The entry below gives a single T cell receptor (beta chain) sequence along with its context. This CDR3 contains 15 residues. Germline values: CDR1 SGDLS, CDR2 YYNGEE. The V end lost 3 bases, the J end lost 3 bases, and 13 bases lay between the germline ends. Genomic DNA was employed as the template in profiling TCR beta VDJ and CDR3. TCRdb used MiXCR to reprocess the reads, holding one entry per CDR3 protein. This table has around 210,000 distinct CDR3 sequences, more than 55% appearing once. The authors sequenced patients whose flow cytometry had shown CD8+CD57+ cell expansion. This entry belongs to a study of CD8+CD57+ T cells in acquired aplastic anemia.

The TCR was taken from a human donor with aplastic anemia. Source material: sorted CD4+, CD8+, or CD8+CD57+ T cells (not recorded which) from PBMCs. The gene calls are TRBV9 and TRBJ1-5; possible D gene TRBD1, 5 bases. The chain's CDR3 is CASSAGGAVNQPQHF. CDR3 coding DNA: TGTGCCAGCAGCGCGGGCGGGGCAGTCAATCAGCCCCAGCATTTT. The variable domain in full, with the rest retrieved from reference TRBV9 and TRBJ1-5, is DSGVTQTPKHLITATGQRVTLRCSPRSGDLSVYWYQQSLDQGLQFLIQYYNGEERAKGNILERFSAQQFPDLHSELNLSSLELGDSALYFCASSAGGAVNQPQHFGDGTRLSIL.